The text below deals with one TCR beta chain. This entry is derived from a study of cytomegalovirus exposure and HLA in healthy donors. The germline gives CDR1 MNHEY, CDR2 SVGAGI. Trimming removed 0 bases from V and 6 bases from J; junction bases left unmatched: 2. The CDR3 covers 16 residues. The repertoire was sequenced with immunoSEQ multiplex PCR; TCRdb's copy has only in-frame clones and lacks some. The table includes about 160,000 clones, around 89% detected once. The chain couples TRBV6-5 to TRBJ2-2, with 12 nucleotides matching TRBD2. The origin of this receptor is a man aged 18 to 30 in good health and CMV-seronegative. Specimen: PBMCs. The CDR3 reads CASSYSTSGSPGELFF. DNA for the CDR3: TGTGCCAGCAGTTACTCGACTAGCGGGAGTCCCGGGGAGCTGTTTTTT.